The present TCR beta chain was sequenced within a study of blood T cells in healthy people across ages. Next came a second PCR, run for about 6 to 11 cycles, which used a sample-barcoded 5' primer along with a J-beta primer mix. TCRdb reprocessed the 5' RACE reads with MiXCR, giving one entry per CDR3 protein. The repertoire includes hundreds of thousands of distinct CDR3 sequences, around 21% of them detected once, and 3% to 4% sits in the top ten. The table lists this clonotype with a few counts. What it recognizes is unknown. Study conclusions and caveats: Age brought a roughly linear fall in TCR beta diversity measured per million T cells.

Germline values: CDR1 LGHNA, CDR2 YSLEER. The CDR3 is made up of 15 amino acids. V lost 4 bases to trimming and J lost 7 bases, with 17 bases between them. The J gene is TRBJ2-1, the V gene TRBV4-3; D possibly corresponds to TRBD2 (6 bases). The source is a man in his 70s in good health. The material sequenced was blood. This chain's CDR3 is CASSRDGGSGNEQFF. The CDR3 bases are TGCGCCAGCAGCCGAGATGGAGGGAGCGGTAATGAGCAGTTCTTC.